A single TCR beta chain is shown here with its context. What it binds is not known. The CDR3 has 15 amino acids. The V gene lost 1 base and the J gene lost 1 base, with 11 bases spanning the gap. Per germline, CDR1 SGHRS and CDR2 YFSETQ. This record belongs to a study of identifying expanded T cells in peripheral blood. Findings and limits, study-wide: Across healthy donors, higher total template counts meant significantly greater approximately two-week count variance. About 1.2 clones differed between technical replicates, versus approximately 16 and 19 over time.

TCRdb's copy holds only in-frame clones and misses some; the assay was immunoSEQ multiplex PCR. Of roughly 86,000 clones detected, approximately 85% appear once; the ten largest clones hold 4.5%. No infections or other immune events were documented during collection. The TCR originated in a person between 18 and 75 years old in good health. V and J are TRBV5-1 and TRBJ1-1, with a weak D call TRBD1 (6 bases). Sequenced material: blood. The CDR3 region has the DNA TGCGCCAGCAGCTTGTCGGGGGGCGAGAACACTGAAGCTTTCTTT. This sequence encodes CASSLSGGENTEAFF.